A selection of T cell receptor beta chains follows, all from one sample in a study of early T cells in non-severe SARS-CoV-2 infection. TCRdb reprocessed the 5' RACE reads with MiXCR, giving one entry per CDR3 protein. The sample lists tens of thousands of distinct CDR3 sequences, 9% to 15% seen once, with about 4.2% in the top ten. The specimen sequenced was whole blood. The receptors shown here come from an adult who was a healthcare worker with PCR-confirmed SARS-CoV-2 infection or an uninfected control (not recorded which). CDR3s leave out the opening cysteine and the closing phenylalanine or tryptophan.

V gene | CDR3 protein
TRBV5-6 | ASRSTGGENGYT
TRBV9 | ASSGPGLARPTDTQY
TRBV5-1 | ASSWGGAIAADTQY
TRBV11-2 | ASSSWDNEQF
TRBV6-1 | ASSEIGRSTGELF
TRBV6-1 | ASRRTEPLINSNQPQH
TRBV12-3/TRBV12-4 | ASSPGRWYGNTEAF
TRBV2 | ASMSYEQY
TRBV7-9 | ASSLTGGYNEQF
TRBV7-9 | ASSLASLVGNEQF